This is a list of T cell receptor beta chains from one sample in a study of blood T cell repertoires in COVID-19. Sequencing was performed with immunoSEQ multiplex PCR; in TCRdb, only in-frame clones are kept and a portion is missing. The sample yields about 210,000 clones, roughly 86% seen once. Sequencing was done on a sample of peripheral blood. The receptors come from a woman aged 45-60 years with active or convalescent COVID-19. Each CDR3 is given with its conserved first and last residue. The order of the fields is clone size, J gene, D gene, V gene, CDR3 protein, CDR3 DNA. The D gene is left open where the match is weak. Clone sizes are given selectively: once, few, many, or a class where the clone is expanded.

clone_size: -
j_call: TRBJ1-6
d_call: -
v_call: TRBV5-1
cdr3_aa: CASSLASGLNSPLHF
cdr3_nt: TGCGCCAGCAGCTTGGCATCAGGTTTGAATTCACCCCTCCACTTT

clone_size: once
j_call: TRBJ2-7
d_call: TRBD1
v_call: TRBV6-5
cdr3_aa: CASTKPGTAYEQYF
cdr3_nt: TGTGCCAGCACCAAACCCGGGACAGCTTACGAGCAGTACTTC

clone_size: many
j_call: TRBJ2-2
d_call: -
v_call: TRBV5-1
cdr3_aa: CASRGPGLLNTGELFF
cdr3_nt: TGCGCCAGCAGGGGGCCCGGACTACTAAACACCGGGGAGCTGTTTTTT

clone_size: -
j_call: TRBJ2-7
d_call: TRBD1
v_call: TRBV3-1/TRBV3-2
cdr3_aa: CASSQGTGGAEQYF
cdr3_nt: TGTGCCAGCAGCCAAGGGACAGGGGGCGCCGAGCAGTACTTC

clone_size: -
j_call: TRBJ1-5
d_call: TRBD1
v_call: TRBV24-1
cdr3_aa: CATSRTGNNQPQHF
cdr3_nt: TGTGCCACCAGCCGGACAGGGAACAATCAGCCCCAGCATTTT

clone_size: -
j_call: TRBJ1-5
d_call: TRBD1
v_call: TRBV28
cdr3_aa: CASGDRGNQPQHF
cdr3_nt: TGTGCCAGCGGAGACAGGGGCAATCAGCCCCAGCATTTT

clone_size: few
j_call: TRBJ1-3
d_call: -
v_call: TRBV6-1
cdr3_aa: CASSEDTGNANTIYF
cdr3_nt: TGTGCCAGCAGTGAAGACACAGGGAACGCGAACACCATATATTTT

clone_size: few
j_call: TRBJ2-1
d_call: -
v_call: TRBV29-1
cdr3_aa: CSVVGGTSSYNEQFF
cdr3_nt: TGCAGCGTTGTCGGCGGGACTTCCTCCTACAATGAGCAGTTCTTC

clone_size: -
j_call: TRBJ1-3
d_call: TRBD1
v_call: TRBV13
cdr3_aa: CASSLRQGASSGNTIYF
cdr3_nt: TGTGCCAGCAGCCTTCGACAGGGGGCGAGCTCTGGAAACACCATATATTTT

clone_size: -
j_call: TRBJ2-1
d_call: TRBD2
v_call: TRBV5-1
cdr3_aa: CASSPGLAAYNEQFF
cdr3_nt: TGCGCCAGCAGCCCCGGACTAGCGGCATACAATGAGCAGTTCTTC

clone_size: -
j_call: TRBJ1-1
d_call: TRBD1
v_call: TRBV19
cdr3_aa: CASSLGDRENTEAFF
cdr3_nt: TGTGCCAGTAGCTTAGGGGACAGGGAGAACACTGAAGCTTTCTTT

clone_size: -
j_call: TRBJ1-5
d_call: -
v_call: TRBV21-1
cdr3_aa: CASSKESGQGRNQPQHF
cdr3_nt: TGTGCCAGCAGCAAGGAATCGGGACAGGGCCGCAATCAGCCCCAGCATTTT

clone_size: few
j_call: TRBJ1-5
d_call: -
v_call: TRBV21-1
cdr3_aa: CAIKGGAVSNQPQHF
cdr3_nt: TGTGCCATCAAAGGGGGGGCCGTTAGCAATCAGCCCCAGCATTTT

clone_size: -
j_call: TRBJ2-4
d_call: -
v_call: TRBV13
cdr3_aa: CASSLSAKNIQYF
cdr3_nt: TGTGCCAGCAGCTTAAGCGCCAAAAACATTCAGTACTTC

clone_size: once
j_call: TRBJ2-5
d_call: TRBD1
v_call: TRBV4-1
cdr3_aa: CASSPRQGPGETQYF
cdr3_nt: TGCGCCAGCAGCCCGAGACAGGGGCCTGGTGAGACCCAGTACTTC

clone_size: -
j_call: TRBJ1-2
d_call: -
v_call: TRBV5-1
cdr3_aa: CASSFPGNGYTF
cdr3_nt: TGCGCCAGCAGCTTCCCAGGGAATGGCTACACCTTC

clone_size: -
j_call: TRBJ2-5
d_call: -
v_call: TRBV6-5
cdr3_aa: CASSRLQGRETQYF
cdr3_nt: TGTGCCAGCAGTAGACTCCAGGGAAGGGAGACCCAGTACTTC

clone_size: -
j_call: TRBJ1-1
d_call: -
v_call: TRBV3-1/TRBV3-2
cdr3_aa: CASSQQGSEAFF
cdr3_nt: TGTGCCAGCAGCCAACAGGGGTCTGAAGCTTTCTTT

clone_size: -
j_call: TRBJ1-2
d_call: TRBD1
v_call: TRBV6-5
cdr3_aa: CASSLDRGRGYTF
cdr3_nt: TGTGCCAGCAGCCTTGACAGGGGTAGGGGCTACACCTTC

clone_size: -
j_call: TRBJ2-3
d_call: -
v_call: TRBV24-1
cdr3_aa: CATSPRGGPDTDTQYF
cdr3_nt: TGTGCCACCAGTCCTAGGGGGGGCCCGGACACAGATACGCAGTATTTT

clone_size: -
j_call: TRBJ2-2
d_call: TRBD2
v_call: TRBV6-5
cdr3_aa: CASSYGTSGNTGELFF
cdr3_nt: TGTGCCAGCAGTTACGGGACTAGCGGGAATACCGGGGAGCTGTTTTTT

clone_size: -
j_call: TRBJ1-1
d_call: -
v_call: TRBV15
cdr3_aa: CATSRDAGMDTEAFF
cdr3_nt: TGTGCCACCAGCAGAGACGCGGGAATGGACACTGAAGCTTTCTTT

clone_size: few
j_call: TRBJ1-5
d_call: -
v_call: TRBV6-5
cdr3_aa: CATSPGGRNQPQHF
cdr3_nt: TGTGCCACCTCCCCCGGGGGTAGGAATCAGCCCCAGCATTTT

clone_size: -
j_call: TRBJ2-5
d_call: TRBD2
v_call: TRBV5-1
cdr3_aa: CASSLARLAGVETQYF
cdr3_nt: TGCGCCAGCAGCTTGGCTCGTCTAGCGGGAGTGGAGACCCAGTACTTC

clone_size: -
j_call: TRBJ1-6
d_call: TRBD1
v_call: TRBV18
cdr3_aa: CASSPDRVVNSPLHF
cdr3_nt: TGTGCCAGCTCACCTGACAGGGTTGTTAATTCACCCCTCCACTTT

clone_size: -
j_call: TRBJ2-5
d_call: TRBD1
v_call: TRBV5-1
cdr3_aa: CASRQGTTQETQYF
cdr3_nt: TGCGCCAGCAGACAGGGGACAACTCAAGAGACCCAGTACTTC

clone_size: -
j_call: TRBJ2-1
d_call: -
v_call: TRBV12-3/TRBV12-4
cdr3_aa: CASSLRPVNEQFF
cdr3_nt: TGTGCCAGCAGTTTACGCCCAGTCAATGAGCAGTTCTTC

clone_size: -
j_call: TRBJ2-5
d_call: -
v_call: TRBV6-5
cdr3_aa: CASRIQRRGRETQYF
cdr3_nt: TGTGCCAGCAGAATACAACGCAGGGGGAGGGAGACCCAGTACTTC

clone_size: many
j_call: TRBJ2-3
d_call: -
v_call: TRBV12-3/TRBV12-4
cdr3_aa: CAMGREGTDTQYF
cdr3_nt: TGTGCCATGGGCAGGGAAGGGACAGATACGCAGTATTTT

clone_size: -
j_call: TRBJ2-2
d_call: TRBD2
v_call: TRBV10-3
cdr3_aa: CAISEGLAVTGELFF
cdr3_nt: TGTGCCATCAGTGAGGGACTAGCGGTCACCGGGGAGCTGTTTTTT

clone_size: -
j_call: TRBJ1-1
d_call: -
v_call: TRBV7-3
cdr3_aa: CASSLIGNTEAFF
cdr3_nt: TGTGCCAGCAGCCTAATTGGCAACACTGAAGCTTTCTTT

clone_size: -
j_call: TRBJ1-5
d_call: TRBD1
v_call: TRBV7-9
cdr3_aa: CASSFGTGHPQHF
cdr3_nt: TGTGCCAGCAGCTTTGGGACAGGGCATCCCCAGCATTTT

clone_size: -
j_call: TRBJ1-1
d_call: -
v_call: TRBV14
cdr3_aa: CASSPGGVAFF
cdr3_nt: TGTGCCAGCAGCCCCGGAGGGGTAGCTTTCTTT

clone_size: -
j_call: TRBJ1-1
d_call: TRBD1
v_call: TRBV10-2
cdr3_aa: CASRGGTGGTEAFF
cdr3_nt: TGCGCCAGCAGGGGAGGAACAGGGGGCACTGAAGCTTTCTTT

clone_size: -
j_call: TRBJ1-1
d_call: TRBD1
v_call: TRBV28
cdr3_aa: CASSPDREYTEAFF
cdr3_nt: TGTGCCAGCAGTCCCGACAGGGAATACACTGAAGCTTTCTTT

clone_size: -
j_call: TRBJ2-2
d_call: -
v_call: TRBV27
cdr3_aa: CASSLWGAGELFF
cdr3_nt: TGTGCCAGCAGTTTGTGGGGAGCCGGGGAGCTGTTTTTT

clone_size: -
j_call: TRBJ1-5
d_call: -
v_call: TRBV19
cdr3_aa: CASRPDSDYQPQHF
cdr3_nt: TGTGCCAGTAGGCCGGACAGCGATTATCAGCCCCAGCATTTT

clone_size: -
j_call: TRBJ2-7
d_call: TRBD1
v_call: TRBV18
cdr3_aa: CASSPSTGGTYEQYF
cdr3_nt: TGTGCCAGCTCACCGTCGACAGGGGGCACCTACGAGCAGTACTTC

clone_size: -
j_call: TRBJ2-3
d_call: -
v_call: TRBV11-3
cdr3_aa: CASSFRAEADTQYF
cdr3_nt: TGTGCCAGCAGCTTCCGAGCGGAGGCAGATACGCAGTATTTT

clone_size: -
j_call: TRBJ1-1
d_call: -
v_call: TRBV6-5
cdr3_aa: CAAAGGRALGAFF
cdr3_nt: TGTGCCGCGGCCGGAGGGAGGGCCTTGGGGGCTTTCTTT

clone_size: -
j_call: TRBJ1-2
d_call: -
v_call: TRBV12-5
cdr3_aa: CASGFQTAYYGYTF
cdr3_nt: TGTGCTAGTGGTTTCCAGACAGCCTACTATGGCTACACCTTC

clone_size: -
j_call: TRBJ1-3
d_call: TRBD1
v_call: TRBV28
cdr3_aa: CASSRQGKVSGNTIYF
cdr3_nt: TGTGCCAGCAGTAGACAGGGTAAAGTCTCTGGAAACACCATATATTTT

clone_size: -
j_call: TRBJ2-7
d_call: TRBD2
v_call: TRBV20-1
cdr3_aa: CSASRASGASYEQYF
cdr3_nt: TGCAGTGCTAGTAGGGCTAGCGGTGCTTCCTACGAGCAGTACTTC

clone_size: -
j_call: TRBJ1-4
d_call: -
v_call: TRBV28
cdr3_aa: CASSLRGGAQDEKLFF
cdr3_nt: TGTGCCAGCAGTTTAAGAGGGGGAGCGCAAGACGAAAAACTGTTTTTT

clone_size: -
j_call: TRBJ2-1
d_call: TRBD2
v_call: TRBV11-2
cdr3_aa: CASSLVATSGYNEQFF
cdr3_nt: TGTGCCAGCAGCTTAGTTGCGACTAGCGGATACAATGAGCAGTTCTTC

clone_size: once
j_call: TRBJ1-4
d_call: TRBD1
v_call: TRBV5-6
cdr3_aa: CASSLASGGTNEKLFF
cdr3_nt: TGTGCCAGCAGCTTGGCCTCAGGGGGAACTAATGAAAAACTGTTTTTT

clone_size: -
j_call: TRBJ2-1
d_call: -
v_call: TRBV28
cdr3_aa: CGVRDSTTPNEQFF
cdr3_nt: TGTGGGGTCCGGGACTCAACCACCCCGAATGAGCAGTTCTTC

clone_size: few
j_call: TRBJ1-1
d_call: -
v_call: TRBV5-1
cdr3_aa: CASSPGRGMANTEAFF
cdr3_nt: TGCGCCAGCAGCCCCGGGCGGGGGATGGCGAACACTGAAGCTTTCTTT

clone_size: -
j_call: TRBJ2-7
d_call: TRBD1
v_call: TRBV19
cdr3_aa: CASSGTGGYEQYF
cdr3_nt: TGTGCCAGCTCCGGGACAGGTGGCTACGAGCAGTACTTC

clone_size: -
j_call: TRBJ2-7
d_call: -
v_call: TRBV5-1
cdr3_aa: CASSLVAGSYEQYF
cdr3_nt: TGCGCCAGCAGCTTGGTGGCAGGCTCCTACGAGCAGTACTTC

clone_size: -
j_call: TRBJ1-1
d_call: TRBD1
v_call: TRBV5-4
cdr3_aa: CASSSQTGGPEAFF
cdr3_nt: TGTGCCAGCAGCTCCCAGACAGGGGGCCCTGAAGCTTTCTTT